This passage covers 31 T cell receptor beta chains from one sample sequenced in a study of OX40 agonist ivuxolimab in advanced cancers. Clones were sequenced by immunoSEQ multiplex PCR, and TCRdb holds only the in-frame ones, with some missing. The sample yields 60,000 or so clones, around 83% seen once. The sample here was CD4+ or CD8+ T cells sorted from blood, taken in a trial of the OX40 agonist ivuxolimab. The receptors here all came from an adult with an advanced solid tumor such as melanoma, head and neck, liver or kidney cancer.

This clone was seen more than once but under ten times. The rearrangement joins TRBV2 to TRBJ2-2; 7 bases are a match to TRBD2. Trimming at V came to 6 bases and at J to 2 bases, leaving 6 bases not matched to a gene. The CDR3 runs to 15 residues. Per the germline V gene, CDR1 is SNHLY and CDR2 is FYNNEI. The CDR3: CASRSSGVNTGELFF. The CDR3 DNA follows: TGTGCCAGCAGGTCTAGCGGAGTTAACACCGGGGAGCTGTTTTTT.

The genes are TRBV19 and TRBJ1-5, with TRBD1 matching 10 bases. The CDR3 runs 11 residues. The germline gives CDR1 LNHDA, CDR2 SQIVND (reference sequence). Trimming took 9 bases from V and 7 from J; bases not matched to a gene: 0. This CDR3 reads CARGQGQPQHF. The DNA for the CDR3 is TGTGCCAGGGGACAGGGGCAGCCCCAGCATTTT.

Many counts were recorded for this clone. V and J are TRBV4-2 and TRBJ1-4; a weak D match, TRBD1 (5 bases). The CDR3 covers 15 residues. Germline-derived CDR1 and CDR2 are LGHNA and YNFKEQ. Trimming stripped 5 bases from V and 0 bases from J, with 10 bases between. The CDR3 reads CASSERGATNEKLFF. The CDR3 nucleotides read TGTGCCAGCAGCGAGAGGGGTGCAACTAATGAAAAACTGTTTTTT.

This rearrangement joins TRBV6-1 to TRBJ1-1, with D hard to call. The CDR3 loop spans 12 amino acids. V lost 6 bases and J lost 7, with 12 bases in between. Germline loops: CDR1 MNHNS, CDR2 SASEGT. CDR3 in DNA: TGTGCCAGCAGACCTCGGACGTTTGAAGCTTTCTTT. Encoded protein: CASRPRTFEAFF.

This rearrangement joins TRBV7-9 to TRBJ1-2; D unresolved. Germline CDR1 is SEHNR and CDR2 is FQNEAQ (reference sequence). Trimming took off 1 base at V and 6 bases at J, with 9 bases between the two ends. CDR3 length: 13 residues. The CDR3 DNA is TGTGCCAGCAGCTTAGATCCGGGTCATGGCTACACCTTC. Protein product: CASSLDPGHGYTF.

The V gene is TRBV6-1, the J gene TRBJ1-4, with 8 positions matching TRBD1. Trimming cost V 3 bases and J 5 bases; bases outside gene matches: 5. The germline gives CDR1 MNHNS, CDR2 SASEGT. This CDR3 has 15 residues. As DNA, the CDR3 is TGTGCCAGCAGTGATCCTCGGACAGGGAATGAAAAACTGTTTTTT. It yields the protein CASSDPRTGNEKLFF.

The J gene is TRBJ2-6, the V gene TRBV4-3, with D possibly TRBD2 on 5 matching bases. The length of the CDR3 is 17 residues. The V and J ends lost 0 bases and 7 bases respectively, with 16 bases between them. CDR1 LGHNA and CDR2 YSLEER come from the germline V gene. The CDR3 is CASSQDIMRVGANVLTF. Here the CDR3 DNA reads TGCGCCAGCAGCCAAGATATAATGCGGGTTGGCGCCAACGTCCTGACTTTC.

The rearrangement links TRBV9 to TRBJ2-3, with 8 nucleotides matching TRBD2. J gave up 1 base and V 0 bases, and 1 base lay outside the gene matches. The CDR3 length is 15 residues. Germline V lookup: CDR1 SGDLS, CDR2 YYNGEE. This CDR3 is CASSVAGGRTDTQYF. For the CDR3, the DNA is TGTGCCAGCAGCGTAGCGGGGGGGCGCACAGATACGCAGTATTTT.

The chain links TRBV7-9 to TRBJ1-2; TRBD1 aligns across 11 bases. The CDR3 sequence is 15 residues long. Germline CDR1 reads SEHNR; CDR2 reads FQNEAQ (reference sequence). J lost 5 bases, V lost 4 bases, and 6 bases had no gene match. CDR3 sequence: CASSSLDRGPYGYTF. The CDR3 bases are TGTGCCAGCAGCTCCCTGGACAGGGGGCCATATGGCTACACCTTC.

The chain joins TRBV2 to TRBJ2-7, with TRBD1 identical over 9 bases. The CDR3 has 13 residues. The germline V gene has CDR1 SNHLY and CDR2 FYNNEI. Losses at the gene ends were 11 bases for V and 1 base for J; bases not matched to a gene: 6. CDR3 DNA sequence: TGTGCCGGCGGGACAGGGACATCCTACGAGCAGTACTTC. It translates to CAGGTGTSYEQYF.

Note on this clone: The sample contains more than one DNA sequence encoding this CDR3. The rearrangement joins TRBV19 to TRBJ1-1; a weak D match, TRBD1 (6 bases). Germline CDR1 LNHDA, CDR2 SQIVND (reference sequence). V was shortened by 5 bases and J by 0 bases, with 10 bases between the two germline ends. This CDR3 is 14 amino acids long. CDR3 nucleotides: TGTGCCAGTAGTCGCGGGACACTGAACACTGAAGCTTTCTTT. The encoded protein is CASSRGTLNTEAFF.

This clone was detected only once. The chain joins TRBV5-1 to TRBJ1-6, with 11 bases fitting TRBD1. Losses at the gene ends were 3 bases for V and 9 bases for J; bases not matched to a gene: 2. Germline V gene lookup returns CDR1 SGHRS and CDR2 YFSETQ. This CDR3 comprises 14 residues. DNA for the CDR3: TGCGCCAGCAGCTCCGGGACAGGGGGTTCACCCCTCCACTTT. Translating it yields CASSSGTGGSPLHF.

This chain links TRBV28 with TRBJ1-1, with TRBD1 as a possible D gene (6 bases). Germline CDR1 reads MDHEN; CDR2 reads SYDVKM. The CDR3 extends over 12 amino acids. Trimming shortened V by 6 bases and J by 5 bases, and 10 bases separated the two germline ends. CDR3 in DNA: TGTGCCAGCAGCTTTACAGGGACTGAAGCTTTCTTT. This translates into CASSFTGTEAFF.

The rearrangement uses TRBV5-4 and TRBJ2-7; perhaps TRBD2 as D (5 bases). The CDR3 has 13 amino acids. Trimming left V 3 bases short and J 6 bases short, with 13 bases between. The germline CDR1 and CDR2 sequences are SGHNT and YYREEE (reference sequence). This chain's CDR3 is CASSWTPDSEQYF. The CDR3, as DNA: TGTGCCAGCAGCTGGACCCCGGACTCCGAGCAGTACTTC.

Concerning this clone itself: Different DNA sequences within this sample yield the same CDR3. The chain has TRBV4-2 and TRBJ1-3, with TRBD1 as a possible D gene (5 bases). CDR1 and CDR2 from the germline V gene are LGHNA and YNFKEQ. The V end lost 3 bases, the J end lost 4 bases, and 16 bases lay between the germline ends. The CDR3 is 16 residues long. Written as DNA, the CDR3 is TGTGCCAGCAGCCAGGATCCGGGCAGGACAGGAAACACCATATATTTT. This sequence encodes CASSQDPGRTGNTIYF.

The CDR3 DNA is TGTGCCAGTAGAGAAGGCGGGGGGACTCTTTACAATGAGCAGTTCTTC. Its translation: CASREGGGTLYNEQFF. V is TRBV19 and J is TRBJ2-1; TRBD2 matches at 8 bases. Per the germline V gene, CDR1 is LNHDA and CDR2 is SQIVND (reference sequence). Trimming removed 6 bases from V and 4 bases from J; junction bases left unmatched: 11. This CDR3 spans 16 amino acids.

This clone was observed a few times. The chain has TRBV18 and TRBJ1-2; no definite D call. The CDR3 loop spans 14 amino acids. Trimming cost V 4 bases and J 5 bases, with 14 bases left between them. In germline, CDR1 is KGHSH, CDR2 LQKENI. The chain's CDR3 is CASSRGNQAYGYTF. The DNA of the CDR3 is TGTGCCAGCTCACGAGGGAACCAGGCTTATGGCTACACCTTC.

The V gene is TRBV19, the J gene TRBJ1-4, with D possibly being TRBD1 (6 bases). Trimming cost V 1 base and J 4 bases, with 10 bases left between them. Germline V gives CDR1 LNHDA, CDR2 SQIVND (reference sequence). This CDR3 contains 15 residues. CDR3 loop: CASSIGTGNNEKLFF. The CDR3 DNA follows: TGTGCCAGTAGTATAGGTACAGGGAATAATGAAAAACTGTTTTTT.

The chain couples TRBV5-8 to TRBJ2-1; D is uncertain. This CDR3 is built from 14 residues. Trimming cost V 5 bases and J 5 bases, with 14 bases left between them. Germline V gene lookup returns CDR1 SGHTS and CDR2 YDEGEE. CDR3 nucleotides: TGTGCCAGCAGATACATAACCGGCAACAATGAGCAGTTCTTC. This codes for CASRYITGNNEQFF.

This clone was detected only once. The rearrangement links TRBV4-3 to TRBJ1-6; 7 nucleotides line up with TRBD1. Trimming at V came to 5 bases and at J to 4 bases, leaving 2 bases not matched to a gene. CDR1 and CDR2 (germline): LGHNA, YSLEER. The CDR3 consists of 14 residues. CDR3 amino acids: CASSMGQYNSPLHF. DNA for the CDR3: TGCGCCAGCAGCATGGGACAGTATAATTCACCCCTCCACTTT.

The rearrangement links TRBV7-2 to TRBJ2-5; 8 bases map to TRBD1. The CDR3 is made up of 15 amino acids. Germline V lookup: CDR1 SGHTA, CDR2 FQGNSA. V lost 3 bases and J lost 5; bases outside the gene matches: 8. The CDR3 DNA reads TGTGCCAGCAGCTTGCCAGACAGGGGAAGTGAGACCCAGTACTTC. Translated, it gives CASSLPDRGSETQYF.

The rearrangement uses TRBV29-1 and TRBJ1-2; D is unclear. V lost 4 bases and J 6 bases, leaving 12 bases between the germline ends. Germline V CDR1 and CDR2: SQVTM, ANQGSEA. The length of the CDR3 is 12 residues. As DNA, the CDR3 is TGCAGCGTTGTCGGTAGTACGGATGGCTACACCTTC. It translates to CSVVGSTDGYTF.

This clone was seen a single time. J is TRBJ2-7 and V is TRBV6-1, with 7 bases identical to TRBD2. CDR1 MNHNS and CDR2 SASEGT come from the germline V gene. This CDR3 comprises 13 residues. Trimming took 7 bases from V and 2 from J; bases not matched to a gene: 5. DNA of the CDR3: TGTGCCAGCAAGACTAGCCGAACCTACGAGCAGTACTTC. It yields the protein CASKTSRTYEQYF.

V and J are TRBV4-3 and TRBJ2-7, with 8 nucleotides matching TRBD1. Germline CDR1 and CDR2: LGHNA and YSLEER. The CDR3 sequence is 19 residues long. Trimming at V came to 4 bases and at J to 0 bases, leaving 17 bases not matched to a gene. CDR3 sequence: CASSLQRAGGTGHSYEQYF. The DNA for the CDR3 is TGCGCCAGCAGCCTACAAAGGGCAGGGGGGACAGGTCACTCCTACGAGCAGTACTTC.

The chain links TRBV6-5 to TRBJ1-2; TRBD1 matches 8 bases. Germline CDR1 and CDR2: MNHEY and SVGAGI. This CDR3 has 15 amino acids. The V gene end was trimmed by 0 bases and the J gene end by 6 bases; junction bases not matched to a gene: 6. CDR3 loop: CASSYSPGQVNGYTF. In DNA form, the CDR3 reads TGTGCCAGCAGTTACTCCCCGGGACAGGTGAATGGCTACACCTTC.

The chain joins TRBV28 to TRBJ1-1; 10 positions match TRBD1. Germline V gene sequence: CDR1 MDHEN, CDR2 SYDVKM. With V trimmed by 6 bases and J by 9 bases, 10 bases remained unmatched. The CDR3 is made up of 14 amino acids. CDR3 nucleotides: TGTGCCAGCAGAACCCGGGACAGGGGCCGTCAAGCTTTCTTT. Residues: CASRTRDRGRQAFF.

The rearrangement joins TRBV6-6 to TRBJ2-1; 10 nucleotides align to TRBD1. Trimming cost V 6 bases and J 7 bases; bases outside gene matches: 12. Germline V lookup: CDR1 MNHNY, CDR2 SVGAGI (reference sequence). This CDR3 region has 16 residues. DNA of the CDR3: TGTGCCAGCAGGTCGAATCCGGGACAGGGGTGGAATGAGCAGTTCTTC. Residues: CASRSNPGQGWNEQFF.

This clone is a singleton in its sample. The gene calls are TRBV5-1 and TRBJ2-1, with D perhaps TRBD1 or TRBD2 (5 bases each). The CDR3 is 15 residues long. The V end lost 1 base, the J end lost 3 bases, and 11 bases lay between the germline ends. CDR1 SGHRS and CDR2 YFSETQ come from the germline V gene. The CDR3 DNA reads as TGCGCCAGCAGCTTGATCGGGACGGACTACAATGAGCAGTTCTTC. It yields the protein CASSLIGTDYNEQFF.

V and J are TRBV19 and TRBJ1-2, with 8 nucleotides matching TRBD1. This CDR3 region has 17 residues. Germline V gene data show CDR1 as LNHDA and CDR2 as SQIVND (reference sequence). V lost 5 bases, J lost 7 bases, and 18 bases stayed unmatched. The CDR3 nucleotides are TGTGCCAGTAGTTATTATGTACCGGACAGGGCAATCCGTGGCTACACCTTC. This translates into CASSYYVPDRAIRGYTF.

The chain uses TRBV5-8 and TRBJ1-2, with D unresolved. This CDR3 is built from 13 residues. Germline CDR1 and CDR2: SGHTS and YDEGEE. Deletions cut 2 bases from V and 9 bases from J, with 14 bases between. CDR3 coding DNA: TGTGCCAGCAGCTTTTTGCCGTCCTACAGCTACACCTTC. Translated, it gives CASSFLPSYSYTF.

The CDR3 region has the DNA TGTGCCAGCAGTTACGATTCAGGCGGCCCTGGCTACACCTTC. Protein sequence: CASSYDSGGPGYTF. This sequence joins TRBV6-5 and TRBJ1-2; D ambiguous. CDR3 size: 14 residues. Germline lookup yields CDR1 MNHEY and CDR2 SVGAGI. V lost 2 bases and J 7 bases, leaving 14 bases between the germline ends.